The 17 T cell receptor beta chains below were found in one sample sequenced in a study of breast tumors, draining lymph nodes, adjacent tissues. TCRdb called the multiplex PCR reads again in MiXCR, with one record for every CDR3 protein. The table has about 220,000 distinct CDR3 sequences, 34% seen once; the top ten hold over 3.5%. Breast cancer patients provided tissue from their axillary draining lymph nodes. Sequenced: axillary lymph node tissue. The source is a female donor with breast cancer. Some clones in this sample may be carry-over from other donors' samples.

Ten or more counts support this clonotype. This chain uses TRBV6-1 with TRBJ2-7; D gene uncertain. The V and J ends lost 4 bases and 6 bases respectively, with 13 bases between them. The germline V gene encodes CDR1 MNHNS and CDR2 SASEGT. There are 13 residues in the CDR3. CDR3 sequence (DNA): TGTGCCAGCAGTGTGAGTAGTGTCGGCGAGCAGTACTTC. Translating it yields CASSVSSVGEQYF.

The sample holds a few counts of this clonotype. The chain uses TRBV5-6 and TRBJ2-3; D could derive from TRBD1 or TRBD2 (5 bases each). The germline V gene has CDR1 SGHDT and CDR2 YYEEEE. The CDR3 is 19 residues long. Between the trimmed V and J ends, which lost 0 bases and 1 base, there was a span of 21 bases. CDR3 loop: CASSLGRSRGTVGTDTQYF. In nucleotides, the CDR3 is TGTGCCAGCAGCTTGGGGCGTTCGAGGGGTACGGTCGGCACAGATACGCAGTATTTT.

This clonotype appeared a single time. The CDR3 region is CASGWDKGTEAFF. CDR3 nucleotides: TGTGCTAGTGGTTGGGATAAGGGCACTGAAGCTTTCTTT. The chain is built from TRBV12-5 and TRBJ1-1; D ambiguous. The CDR3 length is 13 residues. V was clipped by 4 bases and J by 4 bases, with 10 bases between them. The germline V gene has CDR1 LGHNT and CDR2 FRNRAP.

This clonotype was recorded at least ten times. The rearrangement joins TRBV24-1 to TRBJ2-7, with 7 bases matching TRBD1. In germline, CDR1 is KGHDR, CDR2 SFDVKD. The CDR3 runs to 13 residues. The V and J ends lost 9 bases and 2 bases, in that order; junction bases with no gene match: 6. DNA for the CDR3: TGTGCCACCTACAAGGACAGGACCTACGAGCAGTACTTC. The encoded protein is CATYKDRTYEQYF.

This clonotype was observed at least ten times. This chain links TRBV7-9 with TRBJ1-2; no clear D gene. V lost 4 bases and J 13 bases, leaving 16 bases between the germline ends. Germline CDR1 and CDR2: SEHNR and FQNEAQ (reference sequence). The CDR3 is 12 amino acids. CDR3 sequence: CASSSRPTRGTF. CDR3 DNA: TGTGCCAGCAGCTCCCGACCGACCCGCGGCACCTTC.

This clonotype has ten or more counts. V and J are TRBV7-3 and TRBJ2-5, with D maybe TRBD2 (5 bases). The CDR3 is made up of 14 amino acids. The germline V gene has CDR1 SGHTA and CDR2 FQGTGA. V lost 3 bases and J 5 bases, leaving 13 bases between the germline ends. The CDR3 DNA is TGTGCCAGCAGCTTGGCGGGTTGGGAGGAGACCCAGTACTTC. The encoded protein is CASSLAGWEETQYF.

A few counts support this clonotype. V gene TRBV6-1 combines with J gene TRBJ1-6; the D is unclear. Trimming stripped 5 bases from V and 3 bases from J, with 2 bases between. Germline values: CDR1 MNHNS, CDR2 SASEGT. This CDR3 contains 12 residues. The CDR3 DNA reads TGTGCCAGCAGTAACTATAATTCACCCCTCCACTTT. Protein sequence: CASSNYNSPLHF.

In its sample, this clonotype was seen a few times. A single base separates this from a much larger clone, so it may be a read error. The chain links TRBV11-2 to TRBJ2-1, with D unclear. This CDR3 has 11 amino acids. Germline CDR1 and CDR2: SGHAT and FQNNGV. V dropped 6 bases and J dropped 10 bases, with 10 bases sitting between them. CDR3 DNA sequence: TGTGCCAGCAGACGGACGGACGAGCAGTTCTTC. Translating it yields CASRRTDEQFF.

This clonotype was seen at least ten times. V gene TRBV9 combines with J gene TRBJ2-7; no clear D gene. The CDR3 consists of 12 residues. CDR1 is SGDLS, CDR2 YYNGEE, per germline. Trimming removed 4 bases at V and 1 base at J, with 6 bases between. The CDR3 sequence: CASSSGSYEQYF. The CDR3 coding sequence is TGTGCCAGCAGCTCAGGATCCTACGAGCAGTACTTC. Together with reference TRBV9 and TRBJ2-7, the CDR3 gives the full variable domain: DSGVTQTPKHLITATGQRVTLRCSPRSGDLSVYWYQQSLDQGLQFLIQYYNGEERAKGNILERFSAQQFPDLHSELNLSSLELGDSALYFCASSSGSYEQYFGPGTRLTVT.

The rearrangement links TRBV29-1 to TRBJ2-1, with TRBD1 matching over 11 bases. CDR1 and CDR2 (germline): SQVTM, ANQGSEA. V dropped 4 bases and J dropped 4; count of bases not matched to a gene: 3. This CDR3 region has 14 residues. The CDR3 spells CSVAGTGGYNEQFF. The CDR3 DNA sequence: TGCAGCGTTGCCGGGACAGGGGGATACAATGAGCAGTTCTTC.

This clonotype was found a few times. The J gene is TRBJ2-5, the V gene TRBV6-5; D might be TRBD1 or TRBD2, each matching 6 bases. Trimming removed 0 bases from V and 0 bases from J, with 20 bases in between. This CDR3 comprises 19 residues. Per germline, CDR1 MNHEY and CDR2 SVGAGI. The CDR3 region has the DNA TGTGCCAGCAGTTACTCGAGCTTCGGGGGCGCTCCACACCAAGAGACCCAGTACTTC. This gives the protein CASSYSSFGGAPHQETQYF.

The rearrangement uses TRBV10-2 and TRBJ1-1, with D tentatively TRBD1 (6 bases). Germline V lookup: CDR1 WSHSY, CDR2 SAAADI. The CDR3 runs 13 residues. The V gene lost 10 bases and the J gene lost 7 bases, with 19 bases spanning the gap. CDR3 sequence reads: CATAEGHLLEAFF. CDR3 nucleotides: TGCGCCACCGCCGAGGGACATTTGCTTGAAGCTTTCTTT.

This clonotype was counted between two and nine times. A far larger clone is a single base away, which makes a read error likely. This sequence joins TRBV7-8 and TRBJ2-1; no reliable D call. Germline values: CDR1 SGHVS, CDR2 FQNEAQ. This CDR3 is built from 11 residues. The CDR3 nucleotides read TGTGCCAGCAGCTTTTACAATGAGCAGCTCTTC. Translated: CASSFYNEQLF. Supplemented by reference TRBV7-8 and TRBJ2-1, the full variable domain reads GAGVSQSPRYKVAKRGQDVALRCDPISGHVSLFWYQQALGQGPEFLTYFQNEAQLDKSGLPSDRFFAERPEGSVSTLKIQRTQQEDSAVYLCASSFYNEQLFGPGTRLTVL.

This chain joins TRBV6-5 and TRBJ2-5; 11 bases agree with TRBD2. The germline V gene has CDR1 MNHEY and CDR2 SVGAGI. The CDR3 sequence is 13 residues long. V shed 9 bases and J 3 bases; nucleotides not matched to a gene: 3. The DNA for the CDR3 is TGTGCCAGAAGACTAGCGGGGAAAGAGACCCAGTACTTC. As protein: CARRLAGKETQYF.

This clonotype was seen repeatedly, ten times or more. The rearrangement links TRBV7-3 to TRBJ2-1, with 7 bases lining up with TRBD1. V was clipped by 3 bases and J by 5 bases; unmatched bases: 1. CDR1 is SGHTA and CDR2 is FQGTGA in the germline V gene. CDR3 length: 13 amino acids. CDR3 region: CASSFGTDNEQFF. In DNA form, the CDR3 reads TGTGCCAGCAGCTTTGGGACAGACAATGAGCAGTTCTTC.

This clonotype was counted ten times or more. CDR3 sequence (DNA): TGCGCCAGCAGTGAAGAAGGGTCTTACGAGCAGTACTTC. It yields the protein CASSEEGSYEQYF. The rearrangement joins TRBV10-2 to TRBJ2-7; no firm D call. V dropped 3 bases and J dropped 4 bases, with 10 bases sitting between them. Germline CDR1 is WSHSY and CDR2 is SAAADI. CDR3 size: 13 residues.

This clonotype was picked up one time. This chain joins TRBV6-5 and TRBJ2-2; 12 nucleotides line up with TRBD2. Looked up from germline, CDR1 is MNHEY and CDR2 is SVGAGI. The CDR3 runs to 14 residues. V gave up 9 bases and J gave up 5 bases; unmatched junction bases: 4. The CDR3 loop reads CARRLAGETGELFF. CDR3 nucleotides: TGTGCCAGAAGACTAGCGGGAGAAACCGGGGAGCTGTTTTTT.